The rows below give T cell receptor beta chains drawn from one sample of a study of cytomegalovirus exposure and HLA in healthy donors. The table came from immunoSEQ multiplex PCR; TCRdb's copy has only in-frame clones and leaves some out. The sample has around 150,000 clones; approximately 78% are singletons. The sequencing sample was made of PBMCs. Receptors originate from a woman in her 50s in good health and CMV-seropositive. Both conserved end residues are part of each CDR3. D genes are given only for firm matches. Only some rows state a clone size, as once, few, many or a class for expanded clones.

abundance,d_gene,v_gene,j_gene,CDR3aa,CDR3nt
.,.,TRBV2,TRBJ2-1,CASSENWSSADWFF,TGTGCCAGCAGTGAGAATTGGTCTAGCGCTGACTGGTTCTTC
.,.,TRBV27,TRBJ1-1,CASSLNYYTEAFF,TGTGCCAGCAGTTTAAATTATTACACTGAAGCTTTCTTT
.,.,TRBV4-3,TRBJ1-5,CASSQEAGPSNQPQHF,TGCGCCAGCAGCCAAGAGGCGGGGCCGAGCAATCAGCCCCAGCATTTT
.,TRBD1,TRBV19,TRBJ2-7,CASSKDRAQEQYF,TGTGCCAGTAGTAAAGACAGGGCGCAAGAGCAGTACTTC
.,.,TRBV5-1,TRBJ2-1,CASSLGGGTYNEQFF,TGCGCCAGCAGCTTGGGGGGCGGCACCTACAATGAGCAGTTCTTC
.,TRBD1,TRBV4-3,TRBJ1-5,CASSQELGQGLQPQHF,TGCGCCAGCAGCCAAGAGCTAGGACAGGGGCTTCAGCCCCAGCATTTT
.,.,TRBV11-2,TRBJ1-2,CASSLGAGEANYGYTF,TGTGCCAGCAGCTTAGGGGCAGGGGAAGCTAACTATGGCTACACCTTC
.,.,TRBV10-3,TRBJ2-1,CAISDRYDGRNEQFF,TGTGCCATCAGTGACCGCTACGATGGGCGTAATGAGCAGTTCTTC
.,.,TRBV7-9,TRBJ1-1,CASSLWVAQNTEAFF,TGTGCCAGCAGCTTATGGGTAGCGCAGAACACTGAAGCTTTCTTT
.,.,TRBV23-1,TRBJ2-6,CASSQSTVPSGANVLTF,TGCGCCAGCAGTCAATCGACAGTCCCCTCTGGGGCCAACGTCCTGACTTTC
.,.,TRBV2,TRBJ1-4,CASSEGYGTNEKLFF,TGTGCCAGCAGTGAAGGGTACGGAACTAATGAAAAACTGTTTTTT
.,.,TRBV11-2,TRBJ1-3,CASSLIGGTRNTIYF,TGTGCCAGCAGCTTGATTGGCGGTACCCGAAACACCATATATTTT
.,.,TRBV6-5,TRBJ2-7,CASSYRDKYYEQYF,TGTGCCAGCAGTTACCGGGACAAATATTACGAGCAGTACTTC
.,.,TRBV2,TRBJ1-1,CASSDNMNTEAFF,TGTGCCAGCAGTGACAACATGAACACTGAAGCTTTCTTT
.,TRBD2,TRBV7-8,TRBJ2-1,CASSRTRGRDFNEQFF,TGTGCCAGCAGCCGCACGCGGGGGAGGGATTTCAATGAGCAGTTCTTC
.,.,TRBV7-9,TRBJ2-5,CATGQTLAGETQYF,TGTGCCACCGGACAGACCCTGGCGGGAGAGACCCAGTACTTC
.,TRBD2,TRBV18,TRBJ2-1,CASSDGLARNEQFF,TGTGCCAGCTCAGACGGACTAGCGCGTAATGAGCAGTTCTTC
.,.,TRBV28,TRBJ2-7,CASSSGDSGTYEQYF,TGTGCCAGCAGTTCGGGAGACAGTGGAACCTACGAGCAGTACTTC
few,TRBD2,TRBV4-1,TRBJ2-1,CASSQIKAGGVDEQFF,TGCGCCAGCAGCCAAATAAAAGCGGGGGGAGTCGATGAGCAGTTCTTC
.,TRBD2,TRBV11-3,TRBJ2-3,CASSLGTSHADTQYF,TGTGCCAGCAGTCTCGGGACTAGTCACGCAGATACGCAGTATTTT
.,TRBD1,TRBV19,TRBJ2-7,CASSGRDRGLHEQYF,TGTGCCAGTAGTGGCCGGGACAGGGGACTCCACGAGCAGTACTTC
.,.,TRBV5-4,TRBJ2-7,CASSATGHSYEQYF,TGTGCCAGCAGCGCGACAGGACACTCCTACGAGCAGTACTTC
.,.,TRBV6-4,TRBJ2-1,CASSINPYNEQFF,TGTGCCAGCAGTATAAATCCCTACAATGAGCAGTTCTTC
.,TRBD2,TRBV4-1,TRBJ2-3,CASSQELAGGTDTQYF,TGCGCCAGCAGCCAAGAACTAGCGGGGGGCACAGATACGCAGTATTTT
.,TRBD2,TRBV7-9,TRBJ2-7,CASESGGLSYEQYF,TGTGCCAGCGAAAGCGGGGGTCTGTCCTACGAGCAGTACTTC
few,.,TRBV20-1,TRBJ2-3,CSARKGGSLVF,TGCAGTGCTAGAAAAGGAGGCAGTTTGGTTTTT
.,TRBD1,TRBV28,TRBJ2-7,CASSGDRGRSYAYF,TGTGCCAGCAGCGGAGACAGGGGGCGCTCTTATGCGTACTTC
.,TRBD2,TRBV29-1,TRBJ2-1,CSILGGGDEQFF,TGTAGTATCCTCGGGGGAGGGGATGAGCAGTTCTTC
.,.,TRBV11-2,TRBJ2-7,CASSLDEVGTYEQYF,TGTGCCAGCAGCTTAGATGAGGTTGGAACCTACGAGCAGTACTTC
.,.,TRBV30,TRBJ2-3,CAWRWHPSTDTQYF,TGTGCCTGGAGATGGCACCCTAGCACAGATACGCAGTATTTT
.,.,TRBV14,TRBJ1-2,CASSPTRGGLGYTF,TGTGCCAGCAGCCCCACGCGGGGGGGGCTGGGCTACACCTTC
once,TRBD2,TRBV11-2,TRBJ2-3,CASSPAWGLAGLDTQYF,TGTGCCAGCAGCCCGGCCTGGGGACTAGCGGGACTAGATACGCAGTATTTT
.,.,TRBV20-1,TRBJ1-3,CSARRGNTIYF,TGCAGTGCTAGGCGCGGAAACACCATATATTTT
.,TRBD1,TRBV28,TRBJ1-5,CASSLQGVGNQPQHF,TGTGCCAGCAGTCTACAGGGGGTGGGCAATCAGCCCCAGCATTTT
.,TRBD2,TRBV6-1,TRBJ2-3,CASSERERETDTQYF,TGTGCCAGCAGCGAGCGGGAGAGGGAGACAGATACGCAGTATTTT